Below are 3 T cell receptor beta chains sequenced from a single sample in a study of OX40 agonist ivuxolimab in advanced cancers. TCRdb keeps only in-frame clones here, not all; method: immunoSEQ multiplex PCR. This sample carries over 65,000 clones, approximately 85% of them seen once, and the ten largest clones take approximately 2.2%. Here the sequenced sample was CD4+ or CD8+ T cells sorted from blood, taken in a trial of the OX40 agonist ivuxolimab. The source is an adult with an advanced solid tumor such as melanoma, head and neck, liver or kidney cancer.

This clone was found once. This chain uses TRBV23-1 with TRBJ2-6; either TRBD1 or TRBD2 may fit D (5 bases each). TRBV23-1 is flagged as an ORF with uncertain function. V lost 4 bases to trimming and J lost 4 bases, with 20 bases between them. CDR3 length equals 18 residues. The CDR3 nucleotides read TGCGCCAGCAGTCGGATGGGGGACCTCCTTGGGGGGGCCAACGTCCTGACTTTC. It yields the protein CASSRMGDLLGGANVLTF.

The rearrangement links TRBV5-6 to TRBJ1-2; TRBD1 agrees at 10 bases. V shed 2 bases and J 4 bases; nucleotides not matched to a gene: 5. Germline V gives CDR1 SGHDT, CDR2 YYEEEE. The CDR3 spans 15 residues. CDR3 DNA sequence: TGTGCCAGCAGCTTCCGGGACAGGGGACCCTATGGCTACACCTTC. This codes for CASSFRDRGPYGYTF.

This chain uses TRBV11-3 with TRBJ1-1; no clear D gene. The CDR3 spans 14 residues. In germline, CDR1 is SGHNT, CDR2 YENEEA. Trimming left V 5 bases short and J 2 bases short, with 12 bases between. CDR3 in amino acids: CASSRPLKNTEAFF. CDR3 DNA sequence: TGTGCCAGCAGCCGTCCACTGAAAAACACTGAAGCTTTCTTT.